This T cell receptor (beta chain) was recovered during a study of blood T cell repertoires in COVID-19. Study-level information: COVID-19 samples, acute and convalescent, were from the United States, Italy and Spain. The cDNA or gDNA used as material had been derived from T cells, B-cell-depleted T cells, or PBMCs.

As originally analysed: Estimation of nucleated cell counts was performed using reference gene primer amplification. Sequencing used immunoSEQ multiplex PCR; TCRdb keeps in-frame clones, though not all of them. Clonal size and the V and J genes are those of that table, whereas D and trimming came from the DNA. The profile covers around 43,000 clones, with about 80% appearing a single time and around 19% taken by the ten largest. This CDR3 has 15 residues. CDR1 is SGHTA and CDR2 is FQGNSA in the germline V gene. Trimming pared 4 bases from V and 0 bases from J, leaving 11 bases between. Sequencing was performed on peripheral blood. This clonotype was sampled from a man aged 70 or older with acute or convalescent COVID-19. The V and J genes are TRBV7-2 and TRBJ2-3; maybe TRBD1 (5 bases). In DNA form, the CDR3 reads TGTGCCAGCAGCTCAGGGTTGCCCAGCACAGATACGCAGTATTTT. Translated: CASSSGLPSTDTQYF.